Only a few counts were recorded for the clone carrying this TCR beta chain. Its cognate antigen is unknown. TCRdb's copy holds only in-frame clones and misses some; the assay was immunoSEQ multiplex PCR. The table includes some 800,000 clones, 90% to 95% detected once. The data belong to a study of shared clonotypes between healthy human individuals. The CDR3 is made up of 12 amino acids. Between the trimmed V and J ends, which lost 4 bases and 8 bases, there was a span of 12 bases. In germline, CDR1 is SGHDT, CDR2 YYEEEE. Cells designated naive CD8 were CD45RO-negative and were positively selected for CCR7, with terminally differentiated effector memory CD45RA+ cells excluded. General study points: An effect of sequencing depth on clonotype sharing among donors was expected.

The receptor was isolated from a man aged 25-40 years in good health. The sample comprised naive CD8+ T cells sorted from blood. The genes are TRBV5-6 and TRBJ1-2; D gene uncertain. CDR3 region: CASSPDQWGYTF. The CDR3 DNA reads TGTGCCAGCAGCCCCGACCAGTGGGGCTACACCTTC.